This TCR beta chain stems from a study of lymphopenia after photon versus proton radiotherapy (dated by TCRdb to about 2019). Describing the broader study: The immunological effects of photon versus proton radiation therapy were compared in patients with gastrointestinal tumors who developed high-grade lymphopenia. The cohort comprised 20 to 25 patients with gastrointestinal tumors who received either photon or proton therapy and then developed lymphopenia. The goal of the study was to describe how the two radiation modalities differ in their effects on the immune system. What the study reported, not specific to this receptor: Relative stability during treatment was observed in proton-treated patients, whereas loss of naive T cells and TCR diversity and gain of effector/memory populations were observed in photon-treated patients. Once the lymphocyte count had reached its nadir, the repertoires of photon-treated patients showed oligoclonal expansion, particularly of CD8+ Temra cells, and this expansion drove the decline in diversity. The survival association was examined only in patients who died, and the authors described better survival with proton therapy as a possibility, not as a demonstrated result. Across the cohort, an inverse correlation was found between a larger post-nadir drop in TCR diversity and overall survival time among patients who died.

Including the terminal cysteine and phenylalanine, the CDR3 comprises 13 residues. Just the 39-base CDR3 DNA is kept, in frame starting at base 1. V is shortened by 2 bases, J by 6 bases, and the region joining them spans 10 bases. Per the germline V gene, MNHNS is the CDR1 and SASEGT is the CDR2. The library was generated by the immunoSEQ multiplex PCR assay. Deep sequencing of rearranged TCR beta loci, alongside multiparametric flow cytometry, was used to profile T cell repertoires. TCRdb carries this immuneACCESS record with in-frame sequences only. Its versions omit some clonotypes, under half of them owing to an unresolved V gene in the studies checked, with the rest unexplained. This sample comprises 52,000 or so clones, 92% of them detected only once. Over 15% of the sample is taken by the ten largest. A note on this clone: Its recognized antigen is unknown. One base away there is no much larger clone; base qualities are not given.

The specimen comprised peripheral blood, sampled from a patient treated with photon-based radiotherapy. The sequence came from a middle-aged woman with cholangiocarcinoma. The chain is made from TRBV6-1 and TRBJ1-1, with the D gene too uncertain to name. The DNA sequence is TGTGCCAGCAGTGAACGCTTTGGGGCTGAAGCTTTCTTT. Translated, this gives CASSERFGAEAFF.